This T cell receptor beta chain emerged from a study of spatial heterogeneity in lung cancer. There are 15 residues in the CDR3. The V end lost 5 bases, the J end lost 5 bases, and 18 bases lay between the germline ends. The germline V gene has CDR1 MNHEY and CDR2 SVGEGT. This clonotype was counted many times. Time point denoted: sample taken at primary tumor resection. Researchers sequenced whole RNA taken from tumor, nontumor lung or frozen PBMC without sorting. The donors were about 72 patients with non-small cell lung cancer that was early-stage and untreated. The presence of a unique molecular identifier marked each TCR cDNA molecule. TCRdb called the 5' RACE reads again in MiXCR, with one record for every CDR3 protein. The sample includes over 4,000 distinct CDR3 sequences, 8% to 10% of them seen just once.

This specimen consisted of PBMCs, obtained at surgery. The clonotype originates from a male donor with early-stage non-small cell lung cancer. V and J are TRBV6-2 or TRBV6-3 and TRBJ1-2; D is uncertain. The CDR3, as DNA: TGTGCCAGCAGTACCCCTCTGGCCGCGGGGTATGGCTACACCTTC. This sequence encodes CASSTPLAAGYGYTF.